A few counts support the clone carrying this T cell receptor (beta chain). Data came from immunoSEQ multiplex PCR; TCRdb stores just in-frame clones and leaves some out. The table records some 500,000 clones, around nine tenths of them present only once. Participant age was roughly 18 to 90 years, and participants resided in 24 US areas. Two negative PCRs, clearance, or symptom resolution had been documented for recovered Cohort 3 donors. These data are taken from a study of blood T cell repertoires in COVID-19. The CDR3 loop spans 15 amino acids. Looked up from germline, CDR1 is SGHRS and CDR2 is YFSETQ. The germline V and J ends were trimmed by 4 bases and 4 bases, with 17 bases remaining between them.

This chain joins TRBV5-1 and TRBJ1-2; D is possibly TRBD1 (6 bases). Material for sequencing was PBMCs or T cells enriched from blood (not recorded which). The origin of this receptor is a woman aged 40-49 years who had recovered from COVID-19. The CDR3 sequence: CASSQKQGTSYGYTF. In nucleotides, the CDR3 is TGCGCCAGCAGCCAAAAGCAGGGGACCAGCTATGGCTACACCTTC. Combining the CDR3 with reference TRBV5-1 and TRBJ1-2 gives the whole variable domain KAGVTQTPRYLIKTRGQQVTLSCSPISGHRSVSWYQQTPGQGLQFLFEYFSETQRNKGNFPGRFSGRQFSNSRSEMNVSTLELGDSALYLCASSQKQGTSYGYTFGSGTRLTVV.